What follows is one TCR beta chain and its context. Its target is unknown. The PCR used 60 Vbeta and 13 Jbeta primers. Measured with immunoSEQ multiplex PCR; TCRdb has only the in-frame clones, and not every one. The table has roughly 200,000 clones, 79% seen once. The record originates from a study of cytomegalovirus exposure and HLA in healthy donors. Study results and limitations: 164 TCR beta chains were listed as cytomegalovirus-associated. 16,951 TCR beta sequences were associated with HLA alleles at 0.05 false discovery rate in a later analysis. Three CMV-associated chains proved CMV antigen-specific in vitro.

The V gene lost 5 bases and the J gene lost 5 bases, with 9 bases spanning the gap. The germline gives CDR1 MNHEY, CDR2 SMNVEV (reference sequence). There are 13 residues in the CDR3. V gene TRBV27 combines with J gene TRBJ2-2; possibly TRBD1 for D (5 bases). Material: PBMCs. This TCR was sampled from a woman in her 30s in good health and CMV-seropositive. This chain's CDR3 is CASSIDRTGELFF. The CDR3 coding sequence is TGTGCCAGCAGTATAGACAGAACCGGGGAGCTGTTTTTT.